These 19 T cell receptor beta chains were all obtained from the same sample, sequenced in a study of cytomegalovirus exposure and HLA in healthy donors. Primers: 60 Vbeta forward and 13 Jbeta reverse. TCRdb's copy holds only in-frame clones and misses some; the assay was immunoSEQ multiplex PCR. Of roughly 230,000 clones listed, 80% to 95% are singletons. Sequencing used PBMCs. The receptor source for this set is a girl aged 2-10 years in good health and CMV-seronegative.

The chain combines TRBV5-5 with TRBJ2-3; no reliable D call. V was trimmed by 4 bases and J by 5 bases, leaving 5 bases between them. Germline lookup yields CDR1 SGHKS and CDR2 YYEKEE (reference sequence). The CDR3 runs 11 residues. This CDR3 is CASSTGDTQYF. Here the CDR3 DNA reads TGTGCCAGCAGCACCGGAGATACGCAGTATTTT. The whole variable domain, remainder taken from reference TRBV5-5 and TRBJ2-3, is DAGVTQSPTHLIKTRGQQVTLRCSPISGHKSVSWYQQVLGQGPQFIFQYYEKEERGRGNFPDRFSARQFPNYSSELNVNALLLGDSALYLCASSTGDTQYFGPGTRLTVL.

The genes are TRBV7-2 and TRBJ1-1; 9 positions agree with TRBD1. Trimming cost V 4 bases and J 1 base; bases outside gene matches: 1. This CDR3 has 14 amino acids. In germline, CDR1 is SGHTA, CDR2 FQGNSA. The CDR3 loop reads CASSWGQGNTEAFF. Written as DNA, the CDR3 is TGTGCCAGCAGCTGGGGACAGGGGAACACTGAAGCTTTCTTT.

The chain recombines TRBV4-2 with TRBJ2-7; 7 nucleotides align to TRBD1. The CDR3 is made up of 13 amino acids. V trimming: 3 bases; J trimming: 3 bases; junction bases outside the gene matches: 2. The V gene's germline CDR1 is LGHNA and CDR2 YNFKEQ. In DNA, the CDR3 is TGTGCCAGCAGCCACAGGGACAGCTACGAGCAGTACTTC. Its protein is CASSHRDSYEQYF.

This clone was seen just once. The chain employs TRBV6-1 and TRBJ2-7; 9 positions match TRBD2. Germline V CDR1 and CDR2: MNHNS, SASEGT. After removal of 4 bases from V and 3 bases from J, the junction contained 7 bases not matched to a gene. The CDR3 covers 15 residues. This CDR3 reads CASSVLAGSLYEQYF. The CDR3 DNA is TGTGCCAGCAGTGTCCTAGCGGGAAGTCTCTACGAGCAGTACTTC.

The chain uses TRBV5-4 and TRBJ1-1, with D maybe TRBD1 (5 bases). Germline values: CDR1 SGHNT, CDR2 YYREEE (reference sequence). CDR3 length: 13 residues. With 1 base removed from V and 5 bases from J, the gap between germline ends came to 9 bases. The CDR3 reads CASSLQGWTEAFF. CDR3 DNA sequence: TGTGCCAGCAGCTTGCAGGGTTGGACTGAAGCTTTCTTT.

The V and J genes are TRBV28 and TRBJ1-4, with D possibly TRBD1 on 5 matching bases. The CDR3 loop spans 13 amino acids. The germline V gene encodes CDR1 MDHEN and CDR2 SYDVKM. The ends were cut back, 3 bases at V and 8 bases at J, with 10 bases in the middle. The CDR3 loop is CASSLGEVEKLFF. In DNA form, the CDR3 reads TGTGCCAGCAGTTTGGGGGAGGTCGAAAAACTGTTTTTT. Filled out from reference TRBV28 and TRBJ1-4, the complete variable domain reads DVKVTQSSRYLVKRTGEKVFLECVQDMDHENMFWYRQDPGLGLRLIYFSYDVKMKEKGDIPEGYSVSREKKERFSLILESASTNQTSMYLCASSLGEVEKLFFGSGTQLSVL.

The J gene is TRBJ1-2, the V gene TRBV6-1, with D maybe TRBD1 (5 bases). This CDR3 is 15 amino acids long. V lost 8 bases and J lost 1, with 17 bases in between. Germline V gene data show CDR1 as MNHNS and CDR2 as SASEGT. The CDR3 DNA sequence: TGTGCCAGCCGAAAGACCCGGACAATTAACTATGGCTACACCTTC. Its protein product is CASRKTRTINYGYTF.

The chain is built from TRBV7-9 and TRBJ2-5, with TRBD1 matching 7 bases. Germline-derived CDR1 and CDR2 are SEHNR and FQNEAQ (reference sequence). V gave up 5 bases and J gave up 0 bases; unmatched junction bases: 6. The length of the CDR3 is 15 residues. The CDR3 DNA reads TGTGCCAGCAGCCCAGAGACAGGGTACCAAGAGACCCAGTACTTC. This sequence encodes CASSPETGYQETQYF.

V and J are TRBV5-5 and TRBJ2-1; TRBD2 aligns across 8 bases. V gave up 4 bases and J gave up 8 bases; unmatched junction bases: 11. The CDR3 runs 15 residues. Germline lookup yields CDR1 SGHKS and CDR2 YYEKEE (reference sequence). CDR3 DNA: TGTGCCAGCAGCCCCAGCGGGAGTAGTAACGATGAGCAGTTCTTC. Its protein product is CASSPSGSSNDEQFF.

The chain links TRBV6-6 to TRBJ1-2; tentatively, D is TRBD1 (5 bases). Germline values: CDR1 MNHNY, CDR2 SVGAGI (reference sequence). The CDR3 runs to 13 residues. V lost 2 bases, J lost 8 bases, and 12 bases lay in between. The CDR3 sequence: CASSYQGRKGYTF. The CDR3 DNA is TGTGCCAGCAGTTACCAGGGCCGGAAGGGCTACACCTTC.

As DNA, the CDR3 is TGCGCCAGCAGCCTACTAGCGGGGAAACCAGATACGCAGTATTTT. It specifies CASSLLAGKPDTQYF. The chain employs TRBV5-1 and TRBJ2-3, with 10 bases lining up with TRBD2. After removal of 4 bases from V and 4 bases from J, the junction contained 6 bases not matched to a gene. The CDR3 has 15 amino acids. Germline V gene lookup returns CDR1 SGHRS and CDR2 YFSETQ.

This clone turned up a few times. CDR3 residues: CASSPAGTGTGSYNEQFF. The CDR3 region has the DNA TGTGCCAGTAGTCCCGCCGGGACAGGGACTGGCTCCTACAATGAGCAGTTCTTC. V usage is TRBV19 and J usage is TRBJ2-1; 9 positions agree with TRBD1. Germline lookup yields CDR1 LNHDA and CDR2 SQIVND (reference sequence). This CDR3 region has 18 residues. Trimming cost V 5 bases and J 0 bases; bases outside gene matches: 11.

The V call is TRBV9, the J call TRBJ1-1; D may be TRBD1 (5 bases). Germline assignment: CDR1 SGDLS and CDR2 YYNGEE. Trimming took 1 base from V and 1 from J, leaving 11 bases between them. The CDR3 runs to 15 residues. Here the CDR3 DNA reads TGTGCCAGCAGCGTATCTGCGGGGGGGAACACTGAAGCTTTCTTT. This encodes CASSVSAGGNTEAFF.

The chain has TRBV6-1 and TRBJ2-7; D might be TRBD2 (5 bases). The CDR3 totals 13 residues. Germline CDR1 is MNHNS and CDR2 is SASEGT. V was shortened by 9 bases and J by 2 bases, with 14 bases between the two germline ends. The CDR3 sequence: CASGRTSTYEQYF. CDR3 sequence (DNA): TGTGCCAGTGGAAGGACTTCCACCTACGAGCAGTACTTC.

This chain joins TRBV5-4 and TRBJ1-3; TRBD1 aligns across 8 bases. Germline CDR1 SGHNT, CDR2 YYREEE (reference sequence). The CDR3 is 15 amino acids. The trim removed 4 bases at V and 2 bases at J, leaving 5 bases unmatched. The CDR3 sequence: CASSRSTGAGNTIYF. CDR3 nucleotide sequence: TGTGCCAGCAGCCGATCGACAGGGGCTGGAAACACCATATATTTT.

The chain is built from TRBV6-1 and TRBJ2-1; D gene uncertain. This CDR3 region has 13 residues. Trimming removed 3 bases at V and 6 bases at J, with 9 bases between. From germline, CDR1 is MNHNS and CDR2 SASEGT. The CDR3 region is CASSDPPLNEQFF. DNA of the CDR3: TGTGCCAGCAGTGATCCCCCCCTCAATGAGCAGTTCTTC.

The chain recombines TRBV7-2 with TRBJ2-2, with 8 positions matching TRBD2. Trimming at V came to 5 bases and at J to 5 bases, leaving 7 bases not matched to a gene. This CDR3 region has 15 residues. The germline V gene has CDR1 SGHTA and CDR2 FQGNSA. In DNA form, the CDR3 reads TGTGCCAGCAGCACAATTAGCGGGACAACCGGGGAGCTGTTTTTT. Encoded protein: CASSTISGTTGELFF.

V is TRBV5-4 and J is TRBJ2-7; 12 positions match TRBD2. The CDR3 has 14 residues. Trimming took 4 bases from V and 5 from J; bases not matched to a gene: 4. Germline V gene sequence: CDR1 SGHNT, CDR2 YYREEE (reference sequence). The CDR3 bases are TGTGCCAGCAGCCGACTAGCGGGAGATAACGAGCAGTACTTC. Its protein is CASSRLAGDNEQYF.

The chain recombines TRBV27 with TRBJ2-7, with D possibly TRBD2 on 5 matching bases. Germline CDR1 and CDR2: MNHEY and SMNVEV (reference sequence). Trimming removed 5 bases from V and 0 bases from J, with 11 bases in between. This CDR3 is built from 14 residues. This CDR3 reads CASSIAPSSYEQYF. CDR3 coding DNA: TGTGCCAGCAGTATAGCGCCTAGCTCCTACGAGCAGTACTTC.